The 15 T cell receptor beta chains below come from one sample, sequenced in a study of shared T cell receptors in the human thymus (dated by TCRdb to 2020 to 2022). Library prep was done by the immunoSEQ multiplex PCR assay. Entries here come from immuneACCESS through TCRdb and include only in-frame sequences with V and J called. Some clones fail to appear in such tables; in the studies checked, an unresolved V gene covers under half of the shortfall, and the cause of the remainder is unknown. This sample comprises some 760,000 clones, 80% to 90% of them detected only once. The ten largest clones add up to around 0.0099% of the sample. These data also featured in a second study, about human thymus T cells.

Source material: thymocytes. These TCRs come from a girl under three years old with a congenital heart defect. Donor details come from another sample of the same person, matched by shared clones.

A single count supports this clone. The chain couples TRBV10-3 to TRBJ2-1; 11 bases are shared with TRBD1. The CDR3 has 16 amino acids. V gave up 6 bases and J gave up 2 bases; unmatched junction bases: 6. Germline values: CDR1 ENHRY, CDR2 SYGVKD. The CDR3 spells CAISDPGQGAYNEQFF. The DNA for the CDR3 is TGTGCCATCAGCGACCCGGGACAGGGGGCCTACAATGAGCAGTTCTTC.

The rearrangement uses TRBV30 and TRBJ2-7, with 12 positions matching TRBD2. Germline V gives CDR1 GTSNPN, CDR2 SVGIG (reference sequence). The CDR3 is made up of 18 amino acids. Unmatched junction bases numbered 13, after V lost 4 bases and J lost 0 bases. The CDR3 loop reads CAWTYPTSGGPLSYEQYF. The CDR3 DNA follows: TGTGCCTGGACCTACCCCACTAGCGGGGGGCCACTCTCCTACGAGCAGTACTTC.

V and J are TRBV10-1 and TRBJ1-1, with D possibly matching TRBD1 (6 bases). Between the trimmed V and J ends, which lost 10 bases and 4 bases, there was a span of 19 bases. The CDR3 runs to 14 residues. Germline V gene lookup returns CDR1 WNHNN and CDR2 SYGVQD (reference sequence). For the CDR3, the DNA is TGCGCCAACCTAACAAAAGGGGGTCTCACTGAAGCTTTCTTT. Its translation: CANLTKGGLTEAFF.

The chain employs TRBV7-9 and TRBJ2-7, with D perhaps TRBD1 (6 bases). Trimming pared 5 bases from V and 0 bases from J, leaving 23 bases between. Germline CDR1 SEHNR, CDR2 FQNEAQ (reference sequence). The CDR3 has 18 amino acids. The CDR3 region is CASSPYTGMRESSYEQYF. The CDR3 DNA sequence: TGTGCCAGCAGCCCATATACAGGGATGAGGGAGAGCTCCTACGAGCAGTACTTC.

The chain couples TRBV19 to TRBJ2-1; 11 bases are a match to TRBD2. In germline, CDR1 is LNHDA, CDR2 SQIVND (reference sequence). V shed 6 bases and J 5 bases; nucleotides not matched to a gene: 3. There are 14 residues in the CDR3. CDR3 DNA sequence: TGTGCCAGTAGGGTAGCGGGGGGGCACAATGAGCAGTTCTTC. Translation: CASRVAGGHNEQFF.

The chain combines TRBV5-1 with TRBJ2-2, with 8 bases fitting TRBD2. The CDR3 is 15 residues long. The V gene's germline CDR1 is SGHRS and CDR2 YFSETQ. J lost 3 bases, V lost 6 bases, and 7 bases had no gene match. CDR3 bases: TGCGCCAGCATTCCGGGGGGGGATTACACCGGGGAGCTGTTTTTT. Translation gives CASIPGGDYTGELFF.

This chain uses TRBV27 with TRBJ2-1; 7 bases match TRBD1. With 4 bases clipped from V and 0 bases from J, the junction kept 15 bases outside the gene matches. This CDR3 comprises 19 residues. Per the germline V gene, CDR1 is MNHEY and CDR2 is SMNVEV (reference sequence). The CDR3 sequence is CASSSDRPGLSSSYNEQFF. CDR3 nucleotide sequence: TGTGCCAGCAGTTCGGACAGGCCTGGTTTATCAAGCTCCTACAATGAGCAGTTCTTC.

The J gene is TRBJ2-7, the V gene TRBV27, with 7 bases fitting TRBD1. Germline-derived CDR1 and CDR2 are MNHEY and SMNVEV (reference sequence). V was pared by 6 bases and J by 6 bases, with 8 bases of the junction left unmatched. This CDR3 spans 13 amino acids. The chain's CDR3 is CASSPKTGIEQYF. Written as DNA, the CDR3 is TGTGCCAGCAGCCCGAAGACAGGGATCGAGCAGTACTTC.

The chain employs TRBV5-5 and TRBJ1-1; 8 bases fit TRBD1. J gave up 1 base and V 7 bases, and 6 bases lay outside the gene matches. The V gene's germline CDR1 is SGHKS and CDR2 YYEKEE (reference sequence). The CDR3 is made up of 14 amino acids. CDR3 nucleotides: TGTGCCAGCCTTGGGACAGGACGGAACACTGAAGCTTTCTTT. Amino acids: CASLGTGRNTEAFF.

This chain links TRBV4-1 with TRBJ1-6; maybe TRBD1 (6 bases). Germline values: CDR1 MGHRA, CDR2 YSYEKL. V was clipped by 1 base and J by 10 bases, with 17 bases between them. This CDR3 region has 16 residues. This CDR3 is CASSQVDTGRGSPLHF. CDR3 DNA: TGCGCCAGCAGCCAAGTAGACACAGGGCGGGGGTCACCCCTCCACTTT.

V gene TRBV7-2 combines with J gene TRBJ1-1; D call uncertain. Germline-derived CDR1 and CDR2 are SGHTA and FQGNSA. The CDR3 loop spans 15 amino acids. Between the trimmed V and J ends, which lost 0 bases and 4 bases, there was a span of 12 bases. The CDR3 region is CASSLAGSLSTEAFF. Written as DNA, the CDR3 is TGTGCCAGCAGCTTAGCCGGTTCCCTTAGCACTGAAGCTTTCTTT.

CDR3 DNA sequence: TGTGCCAGCAGTTTATCGCGGCACCTTTACCTTAACTATGGCTACACCTTC. This translates into CASSLSRHLYLNYGYTF. The chain links TRBV27 to TRBJ1-2; D ambiguous. Germline CDR1 is MNHEY and CDR2 is SMNVEV (reference sequence). V was clipped by 0 bases and J by 1 base, with 15 bases between them. The CDR3 totals 17 residues.

V and J are TRBV4-3 and TRBJ1-2; D not certain. The CDR3 extends over 11 amino acids. CDR1 is LGHNA, CDR2 YSLEER, per germline. V shed 1 base and J shed 8 bases, with 5 bases lying between them. CDR3 amino acids: CASSQAGGYTF. The CDR3 coding sequence is TGCGCCAGCAGCCAAGCGGGGGGCTACACCTTC.

About this clone: Mismatch with germline at one junction end may stem from a read error. The chain combines TRBV28 with TRBJ1-1, with a possible D match to TRBD1 (5 bases). Germline V CDR1 and CDR2: MDHEN, SYDVKM. CDR3 length equals 14 residues. The CDR3 sequence is CTSSFSGGGTEAFF. The CDR3, as DNA: TGTACCAGCAGTTTTTCGGGGGGTGGGACTGAAGCTTTCTTT.

The genes are TRBV7-2 and TRBJ1-6, with 7 bases matching TRBD1. This CDR3 region has 16 residues. Germline V CDR1 and CDR2: SGHTA, FQGNSA. V lost 3 bases, J lost 7 bases, and 9 bases stayed unmatched. The CDR3 reads CASSFRPGQTNSPLHF. CDR3 nucleotide sequence: TGTGCCAGCAGCTTTCGGCCGGGACAGACAAATTCACCCCTCCACTTT. Supplemented by reference TRBV7-2 and TRBJ1-6, the full variable domain reads GAGVSQSPSNKVTEKGKDVELRCDPISGHTALYWYRQSLGQGLEFLIYFQGNSAPDKSGLPSDRFSAERTGGSVSTLTIQRTQQEDSAVYLCASSFRPGQTNSPLHFGNGTRLTVT.